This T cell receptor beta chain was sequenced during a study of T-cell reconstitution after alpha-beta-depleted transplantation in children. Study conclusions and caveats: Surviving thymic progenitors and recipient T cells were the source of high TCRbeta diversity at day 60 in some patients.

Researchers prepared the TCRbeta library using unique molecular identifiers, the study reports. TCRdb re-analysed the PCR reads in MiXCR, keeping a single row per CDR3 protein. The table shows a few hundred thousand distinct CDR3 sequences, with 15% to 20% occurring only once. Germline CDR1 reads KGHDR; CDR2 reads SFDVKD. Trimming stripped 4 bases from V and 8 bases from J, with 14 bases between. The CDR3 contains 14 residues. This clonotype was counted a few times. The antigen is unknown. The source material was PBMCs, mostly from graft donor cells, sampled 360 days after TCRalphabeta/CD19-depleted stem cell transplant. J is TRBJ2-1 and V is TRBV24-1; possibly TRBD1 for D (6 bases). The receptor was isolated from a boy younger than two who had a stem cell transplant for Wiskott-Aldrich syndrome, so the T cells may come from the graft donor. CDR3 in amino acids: CATSEETGSDEQFF. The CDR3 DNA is TGTGCCACCAGTGAGGAAACAGGGTCGGATGAGCAGTTCTTC.